This T cell receptor (beta chain) was sequenced in a study of shared clonotypes between healthy human individuals. Study results and caveats: Exclusively blood specimens were collected; tissue repertoires likely differ. It was observed that roughly 5.5% of naive CD4 clonotypes were shared across a handful of donors. It was anticipated that sequencing depth would influence how many clonotypes donors shared.

In regard to this clone: Antigen specificity is unknown.

Profiling relied on immunoSEQ multiplex PCR, and the TCRdb table lists in-frame clones only, not all of them. Of about 820,000 clones detected, around 92% appear once; the ten largest clones hold about 24%. Positive CCR7 selection of CD45RO-negative cells yielded the naive CD8 cells, and terminally differentiated effector memory CD45RA+ cells were excluded. HIV-negative, healthy adults without recent acute infections or vaccinations were the donors. In germline, CDR1 is MNHEY, CDR2 SMNVEV (reference sequence). The CDR3 is 16 amino acids. Trimming stripped 5 bases from V and 7 bases from J, with 24 bases between.

The rearrangement joins TRBV27 to TRBJ2-7, with D perhaps TRBD2 (6 bases). The sample consisted of naive CD8+ T cells sorted from blood. The TCR comes from a man in his thirties or forties in good health. The CDR3 nucleotides read TGTGCCAGCAGTCGGGGGAGCCCATCGTTTCTTCGGGAGCAGTACTTC. Residues: CASSRGSPSFLREQYF.